The rows below give T cell receptor beta chains drawn from one sample of a study of cytomegalovirus exposure and HLA in healthy donors. The method was immunoSEQ multiplex PCR; TCRdb's version includes in-frame clones alone and lacks a portion of them. Of under 200,000 clones listed, approximately 84% are singletons. Material: PBMCs. The source is a woman aged 50 to 65 in good health and CMV-seropositive. Both conserved end residues are part of each CDR3. Each record gives: J gene, V gene, CDR3 protein.

J: TRBJ1-1
V: TRBV5-5
CDR3: CASSSNRESYTEAFF

J: TRBJ1-2
V: TRBV11-2
CDR3: CASSRPRGLSYGYTF

J: TRBJ2-5
V: TRBV30
CDR3: CAWTLTGEQETQYF

J: TRBJ2-7
V: TRBV30
CDR3: CAWSSGFEQYF

J: TRBJ2-2
V: TRBV29-1
CDR3: CSVQTGRRLFF

J: TRBJ2-7
V: TRBV7-8
CDR3: CASSSHASGSREQYF

J: TRBJ2-1
V: TRBV5-3
CDR3: CARASEDRASCNEQFF

J: TRBJ2-2
V: TRBV7-8
CDR3: CASSLTAGTNTGELFF

J: TRBJ2-5
V: TRBV18
CDR3: CASSPGLAGLETQYF

J: TRBJ1-6
V: TRBV7-9
CDR3: CASSLRGTGGSYNSPLHF

J: TRBJ1-2
V: TRBV6-1
CDR3: CASSEGQIANYGYTF

J: TRBJ2-7
V: TRBV28
CDR3: CASSPYGDFSYEQYF

J: TRBJ2-5
V: TRBV7-2
CDR3: CASNRGDQETQYF

J: TRBJ2-5
V: TRBV15
CDR3: CATSLRGREGETQYF

J: TRBJ2-7
V: TRBV6-5
CDR3: CASSSSGGRSWDEQYF

J: TRBJ2-7
V: TRBV15
CDR3: CATSGRQGTYEQYF

J: TRBJ2-3
V: TRBV19
CDR3: CASSQITTVSTDTQYF

J: TRBJ2-3
V: TRBV7-9
CDR3: CASTPPLAETTDTQYF

J: TRBJ2-5
V: TRBV9
CDR3: CASSKQGDRGQETQYF

J: TRBJ1-3
V: TRBV10-3
CDR3: CAISRGRNTIYF

J: TRBJ1-5
V: TRBV5-8
CDR3: CASSFRGENQPQHF

J: TRBJ2-5
V: TRBV5-6
CDR3: CASNPGYSLQETQYF

J: TRBJ2-2
V: TRBV27
CDR3: CASSLRGYGELFF

J: TRBJ1-1
V: TRBV2
CDR3: CASSDSLNTEAFF

J: TRBJ2-5
V: TRBV5-1
CDR3: CASSFGSDRYQETQYF

J: TRBJ1-4
V: TRBV30
CDR3: CALGGVNEKLFF

J: TRBJ2-3
V: TRBV10-1
CDR3: CASSDMALVEGRTDTQYF

J: TRBJ1-3
V: TRBV19
CDR3: CASSIEATGPGNTIYF